The clone carrying this T cell receptor beta chain appeared many times. Per the germline V gene, CDR1 is SGHRS and CDR2 is YFSETQ. V was pared by 3 bases and J by 4 bases, with 10 bases of the junction left unmatched. There are 16 residues in the CDR3. TCRdb ran MiXCR on the 5' RACE reads and lists one entry per CDR3 protein. The sample holds 81,000 or so distinct CDR3 sequences, under 15% seen once. Time point described: longitudinal time-point 2. The starting material, 2 million PBMCs stored at -80 C, gave rise to the unsorted libraries. This entry is derived from a study of neurological immune-mediated disorders.

The TCR was taken from a female donor with HTLV-1-associated myelopathy (HAM/TSP). Sequencing was carried out using PBMCs. The rearrangement uses TRBV5-1 and TRBJ1-1, with TRBD1 identical over 9 bases. CDR3 DNA sequence: TGCGCCAGCAGCTACTCCGGTGTGACAGGGGGCACTGAAGCTTTCTTT. Translating it yields CASSYSGVTGGTEAFF.